The rows below give T cell receptor beta chains drawn from one sample of a study of blood T cell repertoires in COVID-19. This table comes from immunoSEQ multiplex PCR, and its TCRdb copy is limited to in-frame clones, with some not included. The sample holds approximately 260,000 clones, roughly 89% seen once. Specimen: PBMCs or T cells enriched from blood (not recorded which). The receptor source for this set is a woman in her sixties who had recovered from COVID-19. CDR3s include the opening cysteine and the closing phenylalanine or tryptophan. Each record gives: V gene, D gene, clone size, J gene, CDR3 protein, CDR3 DNA. The D gene is left open where the match is weak. Some rows have no size entry. The others give once, few or many, or a class for an expanded clone.

TRBV19	NA	NA	TRBJ1-5	CASSMIRHSNQPQHF	TGTGCCAGTAGTATGATCAGGCATAGCAATCAGCCCCAGCATTTT
TRBV19	NA	NA	TRBJ2-3	CASSFKGLQYTDTQYF	TGTGCCAGTAGTTTTAAGGGGCTTCAGTACACAGATACGCAGTATTTT
TRBV28	TRBD1	NA	TRBJ2-1	CASSTLGRGLRNEQFF	TGTGCCAGCAGTACACTGGGCAGGGGGCTTAGGAATGAGCAGTTCTTC
TRBV6-1	NA	NA	TRBJ1-2	CASSEDNSLNYGYTF	TGTGCCAGCAGTGAAGATAACAGCCTTAACTATGGCTACACCTTC
TRBV5-1	TRBD1	NA	TRBJ1-1	CASSSIGQENTEAFF	TGCGCCAGCAGCTCCATAGGACAGGAAAACACTGAAGCTTTCTTT
TRBV5-5	NA	NA	TRBJ2-5	CASSLGQLEETQYF	TGTGCCAGCAGCTTGGGACAGTTGGAAGAGACCCAGTACTTC
TRBV18	NA	NA	TRBJ1-1	CASSAGLNTEAFF	TGTGCCAGCTCAGCAGGGTTGAACACTGAAGCTTTCTTT
TRBV6-5	NA	NA	TRBJ1-5	CASSGRERGQPQHF	TGTGCCAGCAGCGGCAGGGAACGCGGCCAGCCCCAGCATTTT
TRBV28	TRBD1	NA	TRBJ1-6	CASRPGQGRPINSPLHF	TGTGCCAGCAGACCCGGACAGGGGCGTCCCATAAATTCACCCCTCCACTTT
TRBV5-1	NA	NA	TRBJ1-2	CASSLGAGSYGYTF	TGCGCCAGCAGCTTGGGGGCGGGGAGCTATGGCTACACCTTC
TRBV6-5	NA	NA	TRBJ2-1	CASSPGGGYNEQFF	TGTGCCAGCAGCCCAGGTGGGGGGTACAATGAGCAGTTCTTC
TRBV6-4	TRBD1	NA	TRBJ2-2	CASRWTGNTGELFF	TGTGCCAGCAGATGGACAGGGAACACCGGGGAGCTGTTTTTT
TRBV5-1	NA	few	TRBJ1-5	CASSLVAGGQPQHF	TGCGCCAGCAGCTTGGTTGCTGGGGGGCAGCCCCAGCATTTT
TRBV27	NA	NA	TRBJ2-5	CASSLRNRETQYF	TGTGCCAGCAGTTTAAGAAACCGGGAGACCCAGTACTTC
TRBV7-9	NA	NA	TRBJ1-6	CASSPTKQISQSPLHF	TGTGCCAGCAGCCCTACGAAACAGATATCACAATCACCCCTCCACTTT
TRBV28	TRBD1	once	TRBJ1-1	CASSPQGGTEAFF	TGTGCCAGCAGTCCGCAGGGGGGAACTGAAGCTTTCTTT
TRBV14	NA	NA	TRBJ1-1	CASSQGVWVRGSDTEAFF	TGTGCCAGCAGCCAAGGGGTATGGGTCAGGGGAAGCGACACTGAAGCTTTCTTT
TRBV5-6	NA	NA	TRBJ1-6	CASSLGSVNSPLHF	TGTGCCAGCAGCTTGGGGTCGGTAAATTCACCCCTCCACTTT
TRBV7-9	NA	NA	TRBJ1-1	CASSPGEFDEAFF	TGTGCCAGCAGCCCAGGGGAGTTCGATGAAGCTTTCTTT
TRBV5-1	TRBD2	NA	TRBJ2-7	CASSLYLAGGPPYEQYF	TGCGCCAGCAGCTTGTACCTAGCGGGGGGGCCTCCCTACGAGCAGTACTTC
TRBV27	NA	NA	TRBJ1-2	CASSFTPAAGLSGYTF	TGTGCCAGCAGTTTTACCCCGGCAGCAGGGCTCAGCGGCTACACCTTC
TRBV28	TRBD1	NA	TRBJ1-1	CASIRGGYAEAFF	TGTGCCAGCATCCGAGGGGGCTACGCTGAAGCTTTCTTT
TRBV19	TRBD2	NA	TRBJ2-3	CASNRRLAATTRSGTDTQYF	TGTGCCAGTAACCGACGACTAGCGGCGACCACCCGGTCGGGGACAGATACGCAGTATTTT
TRBV6-4	NA	NA	TRBJ2-1	CASSAGSGGYNEQFF	TGTGCCAGCAGTGCTGGATCCGGGGGCTACAATGAGCAGTTCTTC
TRBV4-1	NA	NA	TRBJ2-7	CASSQTTKLSSYEQYF	TGCGCCAGCAGCCAGACCACAAAACTAAGCTCCTACGAGCAGTACTTC
TRBV5-6	TRBD2	NA	TRBJ2-3	CASRPRTSGGAWDTQYF	TGTGCCAGCAGGCCCCGGACTAGCGGGGGGGCCTGGGATACGCAGTATTTT
TRBV5-1	TRBD1	NA	TRBJ1-1	CASSPDRGRRNTEAFF	TGCGCCAGCAGCCCCGACAGGGGGCGCAGAAACACTGAAGCTTTCTTT
TRBV5-1	TRBD1	NA	TRBJ1-4	CASSIGQGAIFEKLFF	TGCGCCAGCAGCATCGGACAGGGGGCGATATTTGAAAAACTGTTTTTT
TRBV7-3	NA	NA	TRBJ1-6	CASSFLGRGNSPLHF	TGTGCCAGCAGTTTCCTGGGAAGGGGGAATTCACCCCTCCACTTT
TRBV3-1/TRBV3-2	NA	NA	TRBJ1-2	CASSQTRGVYGYTF	TGTGCCAGCAGCCAGACAAGGGGTGTCTATGGCTACACCTTC
TRBV11-3	TRBD1	NA	TRBJ1-2	CASSRKFTGGPGGYTF	TGTGCCAGCAGCCGAAAGTTTACAGGGGGACCGGGTGGCTACACCTTC
TRBV2	TRBD1	NA	TRBJ2-7	CASSWTGEYEQYF	TGTGCCAGCAGTTGGACAGGGGAGTACGAGCAGTACTTC
TRBV7-3	TRBD1	NA	TRBJ2-2	CASSQGVTNTGELFF	TGTGCCAGCAGTCAGGGGGTAACAAACACCGGGGAGCTGTTTTTT
TRBV28	NA	NA	TRBJ2-7	CASKTTSAGREWEQYF	TGTGCCAGCAAAACAACTTCCGCCGGCCGGGAGTGGGAGCAGTACTTC
TRBV4-2	NA	NA	TRBJ1-5	CASSQDGQQQTPQHF	TGTGCCAGCAGCCAAGATGGGCAGCAGCAGACGCCCCAGCATTTT
TRBV3-1/TRBV3-2	NA	NA	TRBJ2-7	CASSRGGAYEQYF	TGTGCCAGCAGCCGAGGCGGGGCCTACGAGCAGTACTTC
TRBV5-4	TRBD2	NA	TRBJ2-7	CASSLLSGIISYEQYF	TGTGCCAGCAGCTTGCTTAGCGGGATTATCTCCTACGAGCAGTACTTC
TRBV28	NA	NA	TRBJ1-1	CASRPTGRGAFF	TGTGCCAGCAGACCTACAGGGCGAGGAGCTTTCTTT
TRBV19	TRBD1	NA	TRBJ2-3	CASSRRQGAVLNTQYF	TGTGCCAGTAGTAGACGACAGGGTGCCGTGTTAAATACGCAGTATTTT
TRBV4-1	NA	NA	TRBJ2-1	CASSQPSRGLRNEQFF	TGCGCCAGCAGCCAACCCAGTCGGGGGTTAAGGAATGAGCAGTTCTTC
TRBV5-1	TRBD1	NA	TRBJ2-3	CASSPGQGLTDTQYF	TGCGCCAGCAGCCCGGGACAGGGTCTCACAGATACGCAGTATTTT